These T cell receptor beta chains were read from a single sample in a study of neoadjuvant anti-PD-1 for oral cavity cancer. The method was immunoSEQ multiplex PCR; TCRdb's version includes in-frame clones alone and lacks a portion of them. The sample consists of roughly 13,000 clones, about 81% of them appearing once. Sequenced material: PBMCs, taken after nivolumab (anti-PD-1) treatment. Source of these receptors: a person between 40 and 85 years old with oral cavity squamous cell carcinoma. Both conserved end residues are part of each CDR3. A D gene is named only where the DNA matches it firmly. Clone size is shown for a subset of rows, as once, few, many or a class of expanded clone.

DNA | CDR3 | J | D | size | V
TGTGCCTGGAACAGGGGCTCTTATGAAAAACTGTTTTTT | CAWNRGSYEKLFF | TRBJ1-4 | TRBD1 | NA | TRBV30
TGTGCCAGCAGTTTTGCCTTTCAAGGCACTGAAGCTTTCTTT | CASSFAFQGTEAFF | TRBJ1-1 | NA | NA | TRBV27
TGTGCCTGGAGGAGGATAGGAACTTTCTTT | CAWRRIGTFF | TRBJ1-1 | NA | few | TRBV30
TGTGCCAGTAGTATAAGAGGGAAGGATCAGCCCCAGCATTTT | CASSIRGKDQPQHF | TRBJ1-5 | NA | NA | TRBV19
TGCGCCAGCAGCTTGATTCAGGGCAGAGAGATTATTGACAATGAGCAGTTCTTC | CASSLIQGREIIDNEQFF | TRBJ2-1 | NA | NA | TRBV5-1
TGTGCCAGCAGCTGGGACCCAAACACCGGGGAGCTGTTTTTT | CASSWDPNTGELFF | TRBJ2-2 | NA | NA | TRBV5-4
TGTGCCAGTAGAGACGTGGGGACACCGAACACTGAAGCTTTCTTT | CASRDVGTPNTEAFF | TRBJ1-1 | NA | NA | TRBV19
TGTGCCAGCAGTTTAGCTTGGACAGGGGTGCGGAATCAGCCCCAGCATTTT | CASSLAWTGVRNQPQHF | TRBJ1-5 | TRBD1 | NA | TRBV27
TGTGCCAGCAGCTTAGCAGGTATGGCTGAAGCTTTCTTT | CASSLAGMAEAFF | TRBJ1-1 | NA | few | TRBV7-6
TGCGCCAGCAGCCAAGTTGTAGCGGGAGTGGCCACCGGGGAGCTGTTTTTT | CASSQVVAGVATGELFF | TRBJ2-2 | TRBD2 | NA | TRBV4-1
TGTGCCAGCAGCTTAAACTCCCCGGGGGCCGAGCAGTACTTC | CASSLNSPGAEQYF | TRBJ2-7 | NA | NA | TRBV7-9
TGTGCCAGCAGCCGTCGGGGGGACCTACGCTATGGCTACACCTTC | CASSRRGDLRYGYTF | TRBJ1-2 | NA | NA | TRBV13
TGTGCCAGCTCAGTTGCACGCACCTACGAGCAGTACTTC | CASSVARTYEQYF | TRBJ2-7 | NA | NA | TRBV18
TGTGCCAGCAGTGACGACAGGGGATGGCAGCCCCAGCATTTT | CASSDDRGWQPQHF | TRBJ1-5 | TRBD1 | few | TRBV6-1
TGCGCCAGCAGCTTGGCGATTAGCGGGAGACTTTCCGAGCAGTACTTC | CASSLAISGRLSEQYF | TRBJ2-7 | TRBD2 | NA | TRBV5-1
TGCGCCAGCAGCCAAGTAGCGGGCAGCACTGAAGCTTTCTTT | CASSQVAGSTEAFF | TRBJ1-1 | NA | NA | TRBV4-1
TGTGCCAGCAGCCAAAGGGGGGAGCCCACCGGGGAGCTGTTTTTT | CASSQRGEPTGELFF | TRBJ2-2 | NA | few | TRBV13
TGTGCCAGCAGAAACCCCCAAGCCTACGAGCAGTACTTC | CASRNPQAYEQYF | TRBJ2-7 | NA | NA | TRBV28
TGTGCCAGCAGCCAAGGTTGGGGGAGGGAGACCCAGTACTTC | CASSQGWGRETQYF | TRBJ2-5 | NA | NA | TRBV4-2
TGTGCCAGCAGCAAGGGACTAGCGGAAGCCTACAATGAGCAGTTCTTC | CASSKGLAEAYNEQFF | TRBJ2-1 | TRBD2 | once | TRBV9
TGTGCCAGCAGACCGGGACGGAGCTCCTACGAGCAGTACTTC | CASRPGRSSYEQYF | TRBJ2-7 | NA | NA | TRBV7-9
TGCGCCAGCAGCCAAGGCTTTACCCTCAGCCTTTCCTACGAGCAGTACTTC | CASSQGFTLSLSYEQYF | TRBJ2-7 | NA | NA | TRBV4-1
TGCGCCAGCAGCTTTGTCGGACTAGCGGGAGGGCGGGAGACCCAGTACTTC | CASSFVGLAGGRETQYF | TRBJ2-5 | TRBD2 | NA | TRBV5-1
TGCGCCAGCAGCCCGAACCGGGACTACAATGAGCAGTTCTTC | CASSPNRDYNEQFF | TRBJ2-1 | NA | NA | TRBV5-1
TGCGCCAGCAGACTGACAGTCTTCCAAGAGACCCAGTACTTC | CASRLTVFQETQYF | TRBJ2-5 | NA | NA | TRBV4-1
TGTGCCTGGATTTCAGGGTTTGCGAACACTGAAGCTTTCTTT | CAWISGFANTEAFF | TRBJ1-1 | NA | NA | TRBV30
TGTGCCAGCAGCTTAGACCAGCCCTATAGCAATCAGCCCCAGCATTTT | CASSLDQPYSNQPQHF | TRBJ1-5 | NA | NA | TRBV7-9
TGCGCCAGCAGCCGACTAGCGGGGGTGGGTAATGAGCAGTTCTTC | CASSRLAGVGNEQFF | TRBJ2-1 | TRBD2 | NA | TRBV4-1
TGCGCCAGCAGGGCGGGAGCCTACGAGCAGTACTTC | CASRAGAYEQYF | TRBJ2-7 | TRBD2 | NA | TRBV10-2
TGTGCCAGTAGTATTGTGAGACGACCCACCTACGAGCAGTACTTC | CASSIVRRPTYEQYF | TRBJ2-7 | NA | NA | TRBV19
TGTGCCAGCAGCTTGGCCTTAGACAGGGGGACCGTTAACTATGGCTACACCTTC | CASSLALDRGTVNYGYTF | TRBJ1-2 | TRBD1 | NA | TRBV5-6
TGTGCCAGCAGTAGGGGACAGGCCCCCGAGCAGTACTTC | CASSRGQAPEQYF | TRBJ2-7 | TRBD1 | NA | TRBV6-6
TGTGCCAGCAGCCCGCCCTCGGACACGGCGCCCCAGCATTTT | CASSPPSDTAPQHF | TRBJ1-5 | NA | NA | TRBV28
TGTGCCGAGGGGGTCACCGGGGAGCTGTTTTTT | CAEGVTGELFF | TRBJ2-2 | NA | few | TRBV5-4
TGCGCCAGCAGCAACCCGGGACTAGAGACCCAGTACTTC | CASSNPGLETQYF | TRBJ2-5 | NA | NA | TRBV5-1
TGTGCCACCAGCAGACTTGGGCGTATTTCTGGGGCCAACGTCCTGACTTTC | CATSRLGRISGANVLTF | TRBJ2-6 | NA | NA | TRBV15
TGCGCCAGCAGCTTGCCATGGACAGGGGGCCGGACCGGGGAGCTGTTTTTT | CASSLPWTGGRTGELFF | TRBJ2-2 | TRBD1 | NA | TRBV5-1
TGCGCCAGCAGCCGGGGGACGGACGCCAAAAACATTCAGTACTTC | CASSRGTDAKNIQYF | TRBJ2-4 | NA | NA | TRBV5-1
TGTGCCAGCAGCGCGACGGTGAACACTGAAGCTTTCTTT | CASSATVNTEAFF | TRBJ1-1 | NA | few | TRBV9
TGCGCCAGCAGCATAGGACAGTTCACTAGGGAGCCCCAGCATTTT | CASSIGQFTREPQHF | TRBJ1-5 | NA | few | TRBV5-1
TGTGCCAGCAGCCGCCTAGGGACAGAAAATCAGCCCCAGCATTTT | CASSRLGTENQPQHF | TRBJ1-5 | TRBD1 | few | TRBV5-8
TGTGCCAGCAGCCCAAACGTGGGGGACCCTGGGAATCAGCCCCAGCATTTT | CASSPNVGDPGNQPQHF | TRBJ1-5 | NA | NA | TRBV7-9
TGTGCCAGCAGGAGATTTGGAAAAAACATTCAGTACTTC | CASRRFGKNIQYF | TRBJ2-4 | NA | NA | TRBV7-2
TGTGCCAGCAGCCCCGGGTCTTGGAGGGAGACCCAGTACTTC | CASSPGSWRETQYF | TRBJ2-5 | NA | NA | TRBV9
TGTGCCAGCGTATTTACAGATACGCAGTATTTT | CASVFTDTQYF | TRBJ2-3 | NA | NA | TRBV6-1
TGTGCCAGCAGTGAATGGGACAGGGGTCGTTATCAGCCCCAGCATTTT | CASSEWDRGRYQPQHF | TRBJ1-5 | TRBD1 | few | TRBV6-1